Listed below are T cell receptor beta chains from one sample, sequenced in a study of CD8 T cells in Susac syndrome. A single record per CDR3 protein comes from TCRdb applying MiXCR to the immunoSEQ multiplex PCR reads. The sample shows approximately 100,000 distinct CDR3 sequences, roughly 90% of them seen only once. The sequenced sample was CD8+ T cells from PBMCs. The receptor source for this set is a human donor in good health. The CDR3 runs from the conserved cysteine through the conserved F or W. A D gene is named only where the DNA matches it firmly. The size field is filled for only some rows; it gives once, few, many or a size class.

- | TRBJ2-3 | TRBV6-1 | - | CASSNSDEIDTQYF | TGTGCCAGCAGTAACAGCGATGAGATAGATACGCAGTATTTT
- | TRBJ2-2 | TRBV29-1 | TRBD2 | CSVFGGVFTGELFF | TGCAGCGTTTTCGGGGGGGTTTTCACCGGGGAGCTGTTTTTT
- | TRBJ1-6 | TRBV20-1 | - | CSATRQSNSPLHF | TGCAGTGCTACTCGACAGAGTAATTCACCCCTCCACTTT
- | TRBJ2-3 | TRBV9 | TRBD2 | CASSSGTSGGKSTDTQYF | TGTGCCAGCAGCTCCGGGACTAGCGGGGGAAAGAGCACAGATACGCAGTATTTT
few | TRBJ2-1 | TRBV19 | - | CASSSYNEQFF | TGTGCCAGTAGCTCCTACAATGAGCAGTTCTTC
- | TRBJ1-5 | TRBV27 | - | CASSFLQGNQPQHF | TGTGCCAGCAGTTTCTTACAGGGCAATCAGCCCCAGCATTTT
- | TRBJ1-1 | TRBV12-5 | - | CASGLLTGRKDTEAFF | TGTGCTAGTGGTTTGTTAACAGGGCGGAAGGACACTGAAGCTTTCTTT
- | TRBJ2-5 | TRBV12-3/TRBV12-4 | - | CASSILQGTQYF | TGTGCCAGCAGTATTCTTCAGGGGACCCAGTACTTC
- | TRBJ2-2 | TRBV15 | - | CATSRGRMNTGELFF | TGTGCCACCAGCAGGGGACGGATGAACACCGGGGAGCTGTTTTTT
- | TRBJ1-1 | TRBV3-1 | - | CASSQPGGNTEAFF | TGTGCCAGCAGCCAACCCGGAGGGAACACTGAAGCTTTCTTT
- | TRBJ1-5 | TRBV20-1 | TRBD1 | CSALPQTGDQPQHF | TGCAGTGCCCTACCCCAGACAGGGGATCAGCCCCAGCATTTT
- | TRBJ1-5 | TRBV7-2 | - | CASSLGEVGHQPQHF | TGTGCCAGCAGCTTAGGGGAAGTTGGGCATCAGCCCCAGCATTTT
- | TRBJ2-5 | TRBV6-2/TRBV6-3 | - | CASSYSYSQETQYF | TGTGCCAGCAGTTACTCGTACTCACAAGAGACCCAGTACTTC
- | TRBJ2-5 | TRBV30 | TRBD2 | CAWDGELAAQETQYF | TGTGCCTGGGATGGGGAACTAGCGGCACAAGAGACCCAGTACTTC
- | TRBJ2-5 | TRBV7-3 | TRBD2 | CASSPNGRAGGRETQYF | TGTGCCAGCAGCCCTAACGGGAGAGCGGGAGGGCGGGAGACCCAGTACTTC
- | TRBJ2-1 | TRBV6-1 | TRBD2 | CASSPGLAGYNEQFF | TGTGCCAGCAGCCCGGGACTAGCGGGATACAATGAGCAGTTCTTC
- | TRBJ1-1 | TRBV29-1 | - | CSVRDTWKNTEAFF | TGCAGCGTCCGGGACACCTGGAAGAACACTGAAGCTTTCTTT
- | TRBJ2-3 | TRBV14 | - | CASSQSDSPTDTQYF | TGTGCCAGCAGCCAATCGGACAGTCCCACAGATACGCAGTATTTT
once | TRBJ2-7 | TRBV7-2 | - | CASTGSRDRAYEQYF | TGTGCCAGCACCGGTAGCCGGGACCGAGCCTACGAGCAGTACTTC
- | TRBJ1-3 | TRBV5-1 | - | CASTLGQGGTIYF | TGCGCCAGCACCCTTGGGCAGGGTGGCACCATATATTTT
- | TRBJ1-3 | TRBV29-1 | - | CSVEQSSGNTIYF | TGCAGCGTAGAACAGAGCTCTGGAAACACCATATATTTT
- | TRBJ1-2 | TRBV29-1 | - | CSVERQTGYGYTF | TGCAGCGTTGAAAGACAGACTGGCTATGGCTACACCTTC
- | TRBJ1-1 | TRBV19 | TRBD1 | CASSFDRGRPEAFF | TGTGCCAGTAGTTTTGACAGGGGTCGGCCTGAAGCTTTCTTT
- | TRBJ1-5 | TRBV5-4 | - | CASSLDATQNQPQHF | TGTGCCAGCAGCTTGGACGCGACGCAGAATCAGCCCCAGCATTTT
- | TRBJ1-2 | TRBV18 | - | CASSDIVNYGYTF | TGTGCCAGCTCCGACATCGTTAACTATGGCTACACCTTC
- | TRBJ1-5 | TRBV7-6 | - | CASSPALGGNQPQHF | TGTGCCAGCAGCCCGGCTTTGGGGGGCAATCAGCCCCAGCATTTT
- | TRBJ2-7 | TRBV12-3/TRBV12-4 | TRBD1 | CASSGDRPYEQYF | TGTGCCAGCAGTGGGGACAGGCCCTACGAGCAGTACTTC
- | TRBJ1-1 | TRBV7-2 | TRBD1 | CASSLAPLATGDEAFF | TGTGCCAGCAGCTTAGCGCCACTCGCGACAGGGGATGAAGCTTTCTTT
- | TRBJ1-5 | TRBV5-5 | - | CASSLRGSNQPQHF | TGTGCCAGCAGCTTGCGGGGCAGCAATCAGCCCCAGCATTTT
- | TRBJ2-1 | TRBV6-5 | TRBD2 | CASSYHLAGVSYNEQFF | TGTGCCAGCAGTTATCATCTGGCGGGGGTCTCCTACAATGAGCAGTTCTTC
- | TRBJ2-7 | TRBV20-1 | TRBD2 | CSASTGRGEQYF | TGCAGTGCGTCCACCGGGAGGGGCGAGCAGTACTTC
few | TRBJ1-1 | TRBV25-1 | - | CASSEGGTEAFF | TGTGCCAGCAGTGAAGGTGGCACTGAAGCTTTCTTT
- | TRBJ2-3 | TRBV27 | - | CASSPIGGSWDRNTDTQYF | TGTGCCAGCAGTCCCATAGGGGGGTCTTGGGATCGGAACACAGATACGCAGTATTTT
- | TRBJ1-5 | TRBV6-2/TRBV6-3 | - | CASGGVGQPQHF | TGTGCCAGCGGGGGGGTAGGTCAGCCCCAGCATTTT
- | TRBJ1-1 | TRBV6-2/TRBV6-3 | - | CASRIPQLQGTGTEAFF | TGTGCCAGCAGAATACCCCAACTGCAGGGAACGGGAACTGAAGCTTTCTTT
few | TRBJ1-1 | TRBV7-2 | - | CASSGGSHTEAFF | TGTGCCAGCAGCGGGGGGAGTCACACTGAAGCTTTCTTT
- | TRBJ2-1 | TRBV20-1 | TRBD2 | CSGPLAGGPDNEQFF | TGCAGTGGGCCCCTCGCGGGGGGGCCTGACAATGAGCAGTTCTTC
- | TRBJ2-1 | TRBV14 | TRBD2 | CASRRTSESYNEQFF | TGTGCCAGCAGGCGTACTAGCGAGTCCTACAATGAGCAGTTCTTC
- | TRBJ1-1 | TRBV10-3 | - | CAISTDGWAEAFF | TGTGCCATCAGTACTGACGGGTGGGCTGAAGCTTTCTTT
- | TRBJ1-5 | TRBV2 | TRBD1 | CASSDRTGGPNQPQHF | TGTGCCAGCAGTGACCGGACAGGGGGGCCCAATCAGCCCCAGCATTTT
few | TRBJ2-1 | TRBV4-1 | TRBD2 | CASSPTAGGNTMKQFF | TGCGCCAGCAGCCCTACAGCGGGAGGGAATACAATGAAGCAGTTCTTC
- | TRBJ2-2 | TRBV12-3/TRBV12-4 | - | CASSPSLRVGGELFF | TGTGCCAGCAGCCCCTCTTTGCGCGTCGGCGGGGAGCTGTTTTTT
once | TRBJ2-3 | TRBV4-3 | TRBD1 | CASSQDSGRGQDTQYF | TGCGCCAGCAGCCAAGATTCAGGCAGGGGGCAAGATACGCAGTATTTT
- | TRBJ1-2 | TRBV29-1 | - | CSVEAGTYGYTF | TGCAGCGTTGAGGCAGGGACCTATGGCTACACCTTC
- | TRBJ2-1 | TRBV4-1 | TRBD1 | CASSQAGTGWEAIPRDEQFF | TGCGCCAGCAGCCAAGCTGGGACAGGGTGGGAGGCTATCCCCAGGGATGAGCAGTTCTTC
- | TRBJ2-7 | TRBV7-2 | - | CASSLSHGNPEQYF | TGTGCCAGCAGCTTATCTCATGGTAATCCCGAGCAGTACTTC